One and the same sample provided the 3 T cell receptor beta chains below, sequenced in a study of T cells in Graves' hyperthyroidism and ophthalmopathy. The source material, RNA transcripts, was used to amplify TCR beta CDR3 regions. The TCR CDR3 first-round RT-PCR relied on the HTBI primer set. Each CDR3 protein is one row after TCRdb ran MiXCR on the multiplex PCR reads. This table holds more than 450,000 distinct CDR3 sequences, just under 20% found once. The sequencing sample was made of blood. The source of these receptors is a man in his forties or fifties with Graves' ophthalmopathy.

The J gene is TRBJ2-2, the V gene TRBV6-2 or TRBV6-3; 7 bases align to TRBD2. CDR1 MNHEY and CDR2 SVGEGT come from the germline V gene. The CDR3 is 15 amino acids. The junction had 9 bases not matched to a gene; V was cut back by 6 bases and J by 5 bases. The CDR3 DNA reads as TGTGCCAGCAGCCCAGGACTAGACAGAACCGGGGAGCTGTTTTTT. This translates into CASSPGLDRTGELFF.

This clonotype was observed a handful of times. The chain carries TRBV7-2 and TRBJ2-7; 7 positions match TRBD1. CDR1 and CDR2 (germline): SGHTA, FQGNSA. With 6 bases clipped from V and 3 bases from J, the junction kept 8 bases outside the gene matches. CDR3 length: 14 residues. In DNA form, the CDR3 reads TGTGCCAGCAGTCCACCGAGGGGGCACTACGAGCAGTACTTC. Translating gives CASSPPRGHYEQYF.

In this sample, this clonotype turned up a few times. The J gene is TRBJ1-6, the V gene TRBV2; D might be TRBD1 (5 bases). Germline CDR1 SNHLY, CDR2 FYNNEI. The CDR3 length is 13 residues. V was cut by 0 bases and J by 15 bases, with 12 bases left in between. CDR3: CASSEAPRGDLHF. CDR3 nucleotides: TGTGCCAGCAGTGAAGCGCCGCGGGGGGACCTCCACTTT. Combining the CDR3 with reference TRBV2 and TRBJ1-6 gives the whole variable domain EPEVTQTPSHQVTQMGQEVILRCVPISNHLYFYWYRQILGQKVEFLVSFYNNEISEKSEIFDDQFSVERPDGSNFTLKIRSTKLEDSAMYFCASSEAPRGDLHFGNGTRLTVT.